The 10 T cell receptor beta chains below all came from one sample that was sequenced in a study of blood T cell repertoires in COVID-19. The data were produced by immunoSEQ multiplex PCR, yet TCRdb's version contains in-frame clones alone and is incomplete. The sample shows 40,000 to 60,000 clones, roughly 84% of them seen only once. Sequencing was done on a sample of peripheral blood. These receptors were obtained from a middle-aged man with active COVID-19.

The chain combines TRBV6-6 with TRBJ1-2; 8 nucleotides match TRBD1. This CDR3 has 12 amino acids. Germline V lookup: CDR1 MNHNY, CDR2 SVGAGI (reference sequence). J lost 6 bases, V lost 8 bases, and 5 bases had no gene match. The CDR3 nucleotides read TGTGCCAGCGCGAAACAGGGGGATGGCTACACCTTC. Translated, it gives CASAKQGDGYTF.

V is TRBV24-1 and J is TRBJ2-7, with D tentatively TRBD2 (6 bases). Trimming removed 3 bases at V and 3 bases at J, with 17 bases between. Germline CDR1 is KGHDR and CDR2 is SFDVKD. The CDR3 is made up of 16 amino acids. The CDR3 sequence is CATSDNRDSRIYEQYF. The CDR3 DNA is TGTGCCACCAGTGATAACCGGGACTCGAGGATCTACGAGCAGTACTTC.

This chain connects TRBV2 to TRBJ1-2, with 8 nucleotides matching TRBD1. The CDR3 has 14 residues. The germline V gene encodes CDR1 SNHLY and CDR2 FYNNEI. The ends lost 6 bases at V and 0 bases at J; junction bases unmatched: 3. Here the CDR3 DNA reads TGTGCCAGCAGGGGACAGGTATCTAACTATGGCTACACCTTC. Protein product: CASRGQVSNYGYTF. Variable domain in full (rest from reference TRBV2 and TRBJ1-2): EPEVTQTPSHQVTQMGQEVILRCVPISNHLYFYWYRQILGQKVEFLVSFYNNEISEKSEIFDDQFSVERPDGSNFTLKIRSTKLEDSAMYFCASRGQVSNYGYTFGSGTRLTVV.

In its sample, this clone was seen once. The chain carries TRBV5-1 and TRBJ2-6, with D maybe TRBD1 (5 bases). Germline V gene sequence: CDR1 SGHRS, CDR2 YFSETQ. V was shortened by 1 base and J by 2 bases, with 7 bases between the two germline ends. The CDR3 consists of 15 residues. This CDR3 is CASSLLGAGANVLTF. Written as DNA, the CDR3 is TGCGCCAGCAGCTTGCTAGGGGCTGGGGCCAACGTCCTGACTTTC. Full variable domain (remainder filled in from reference TRBV5-1 and TRBJ2-6): KAGVTQTPRYLIKTRGQQVTLSCSPISGHRSVSWYQQTPGQGLQFLFEYFSETQRNKGNFPGRFSGRQFSNSRSEMNVSTLELGDSALYLCASSLLGAGANVLTFGAGSRLTVL.

The chain recombines TRBV6-5 with TRBJ2-2; 9 bases are shared with TRBD1. Germline CDR1 is MNHEY and CDR2 is SVGAGI. The V segment lost 6 bases and the J segment 4 bases; nucleotides outside the gene matches: 0. This CDR3 contains 13 residues. CDR3 protein: CASRTGGTGELFF. Here the CDR3 DNA reads TGTGCCAGCAGGACAGGGGGCACCGGGGAGCTGTTTTTT.

The V call is TRBV9, the J call TRBJ2-1; D may be TRBD2 (5 bases). Germline lookup yields CDR1 SGDLS and CDR2 YYNGEE. The V end was cut by 3 bases, the J end by 3 bases, with 16 bases between. This CDR3 region has 16 residues. Here the CDR3 reads CASSDAPGKHYNEQFF. The CDR3 coding sequence is TGTGCCAGCAGCGACGCCCCCGGGAAGCACTACAATGAGCAGTTCTTC.

The chain is built from TRBV7-9 and TRBJ1-1; D remains unclear. Germline loops: CDR1 SEHNR, CDR2 FQNEAQ (reference sequence). There are 14 residues in the CDR3. V lost 0 bases, J lost 5 bases, and 10 bases lay in between. CDR3 DNA sequence: TGTGCCAGCAGCTTAGCGTTCAGGAATACTGAAGCTTTCTTT. Translation gives CASSLAFRNTEAFF.

This clone is a singleton in its sample. CDR3 residues: CASSPGQTSTDTQYF. As DNA, the CDR3 is TGTGCCAGCAGCCCAGGCCAGACGTCAACAGATACGCAGTATTTT. This chain connects TRBV9 to TRBJ2-3, with D unresolved. The germline V gene encodes CDR1 SGDLS and CDR2 YYNGEE. The length of the CDR3 is 15 residues. Trimming took 4 bases from V and 3 from J, leaving 15 bases between them. Combining the CDR3 with reference TRBV9 and TRBJ2-3 gives the whole variable domain DSGVTQTPKHLITATGQRVTLRCSPRSGDLSVYWYQQSLDQGLQFLIQYYNGEERAKGNILERFSAQQFPDLHSELNLSSLELGDSALYFCASSPGQTSTDTQYFGPGTRLTVL.

The chain joins TRBV4-3 to TRBJ2-7; D remains ambiguous. The germline V and J ends were trimmed by 2 bases and 2 bases, with 16 bases remaining between them. Germline V gene sequence: CDR1 LGHNA, CDR2 YSLEER. CDR3 length: 16 residues. In DNA, the CDR3 is TGCGCCAGCAGCCAATCCTTTCTGTCGATAGCCTACGAGCAGTACTTC. Protein product: CASSQSFLSIAYEQYF.

This chain connects TRBV5-4 to TRBJ2-3; TRBD2 agrees at 8 bases. Losses at the gene ends were 0 bases for V and 3 bases for J; bases not matched to a gene: 6. CDR1 is SGHNT and CDR2 is YYREEE in the germline V gene (reference sequence). The CDR3 is 16 amino acids. CDR3 sequence: CASSLAGLAGTDTQYF. The CDR3 DNA sequence: TGTGCCAGCAGCTTGGCAGGCCTAGCGGGTACAGATACGCAGTATTTT.